This T cell receptor (beta chain) is from a study of shared clonotypes between healthy human individuals. Study summary: There were three CD4 naive, three CD4 memory, two CD8 naive and one CD8 memory plates per donor.

With respect to this clone: The antigen is undetermined.

Broader study findings: Clonotype sharing across several donors was observed for 4% to 6.5% of naive CD4 clonotypes. In contrast to clonotypes shared by all four donors, non-shared clonotypes had lower generation probabilities. Memory subsets generally showed lower estimated richness than naive subsets.

Libraries were prepared by immunoSEQ multiplex PCR; TCRdb keeps only in-frame clonotypes and omits some of them. The sample lists over 2 million clones; roughly 90% were seen once. The germline V gene has CDR1 SGHAT and CDR2 FQNNGV. The CDR3 consists of 17 residues. V trimming: 3 bases; J trimming: 3 bases; junction bases outside the gene matches: 8. The sequenced material came from naive CD4+ T cells from PBMCs. Subset indicated: CD45RA+ positively selected. The V call is TRBV11-2, the J call TRBJ2-1; TRBD2 matches at 10 bases. This TCR derives from a young man in good health. Some clones in this sample may be carry-over from other donors' samples. CDR3 residues: CASSFYGGTSDYNEQFF. The CDR3 bases are TGTGCCAGCAGCTTCTACGGCGGGACTAGCGACTACAATGAGCAGTTCTTC.